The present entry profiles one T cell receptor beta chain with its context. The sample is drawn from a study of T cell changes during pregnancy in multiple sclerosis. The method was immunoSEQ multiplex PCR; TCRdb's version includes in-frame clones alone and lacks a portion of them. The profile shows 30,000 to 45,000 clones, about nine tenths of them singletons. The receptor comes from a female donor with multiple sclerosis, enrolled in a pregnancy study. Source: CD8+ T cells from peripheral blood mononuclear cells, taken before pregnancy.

The CDR3 is CATSRDGSEGRAPSNQPQHF. CDR3 nucleotides: TGTGCCACCAGCAGAGATGGTAGCGAGGGTCGAGCACCTAGCAATCAGCCCCAGCATTTT. The gene calls are TRBV15 and TRBJ1-5; no firm D call. Germline V gene data show CDR1 as LNHNV and CDR2 as YYDKDF (reference sequence). This CDR3 is 20 amino acids long. The V end was cut by 0 bases, the J end by 0 bases, with 21 bases between.